This record concerns one TCR beta chain sequence. The entry originates in a study of technical replicates of blood from a handful of donors. Method: immunoSEQ multiplex PCR; TCRdb's copy keeps in-frame clones and lacks some. The sample includes 50,000 to 65,000 clones, about 91% of them seen just once. V trimming: 0 bases; J trimming: 7 bases; junction bases outside the gene matches: 9. The germline V gene encodes CDR1 LNHNV and CDR2 YYDKDF (reference sequence). The CDR3 sequence is 16 residues long. The TCR comes from a human donor in good health. Some clones in this sample may be carry-over from other donors' samples. The chain links TRBV15 to TRBJ1-2; TRBD1 matches 9 bases. Sequencing was done on a sample of PBMCs. CDR3 sequence (DNA): TGTGCCACCAGCAGAGATGCCGGACAGGGGTTCGGTGGCTACACCTTC. Encoded protein: CATSRDAGQGFGGYTF.